This TCR beta chain was sequenced during a study of T cells in Graves' hyperthyroidism and ophthalmopathy. Study-wide findings and caveats: The model predicted ophthalmopathy a median roughly 6.5 months before onset.

TCR beta CDR3 regions were amplified from RNA. The HTBI primer set was used in a first-round RT-PCR of the TCR CDR3. TCRdb independently ran MiXCR on the multiplex PCR reads; one entry per CDR3 protein. The sample contains approximately 250,000 distinct CDR3 sequences, roughly 22% of which appear only once. Ten or more counts support this clonotype. Its antigen is not known. V was shortened by 2 bases and J by 8 bases, with 19 bases between the two germline ends. CDR1 SGHKS and CDR2 YYEKEE come from the germline V gene (reference sequence). CDR3 length: 15 residues. The study included ophthalmopathy patients with Clinical Activity Score at least 3, NOSPECS grade at least 4 and duration under 3 months. Thyroid ultrasound, orbital computed tomography, clinical symptoms, and serum thyroxine and TRAb underpinned diagnoses.

Sequencing was done on a sample of blood. This receptor was identified in a woman in her thirties or forties with Graves' ophthalmopathy. V gene TRBV5-5 combines with J gene TRBJ1-2; D remains unclear. The CDR3 sequence is CASSFFHTGSWGYTF. The CDR3 bases are TGTGCCAGCAGCTTCTTCCACACGGGGTCTTGGGGCTACACCTTC.